One and the same sample provided the 11 T cell receptor beta chains below, sequenced in a study of T cells in women clearing cervical HPV infection. Clones were read by immunoSEQ multiplex PCR, and TCRdb kept only the in-frame ones, dropping some. Across 25,000 to 35,000 clones, the top ten clones capture over 6.5% of the sample. Material: blood buffy coat. The receptors come from a woman aged 18-69 years with a cervical HPV16 infection that either progressed to CIN3+ or cleared (not recorded which).

Notes on this clone: The read halts 3 residues ahead of the CDR3 end, with the missing end drawn from the germline J gene. V and J are TRBV20-1 and TRBJ2-7; 14 bases align to TRBD2. Germline lookup yields CDR1 DFQATT and CDR2 SNEGSKA (reference sequence). The CDR3 consists of 16 residues. Losses at the gene ends were 5 bases for V and 3 bases for J; bases not matched to a gene: 9. The DNA read from the CDR3 is TGCAGTGCTCCCGGACTAGCGGGGGGCGCAAACTACGAG. It is translated as CSAPGLAGGANYE. The whole CDR3 protein reads CSAPGLAGGANYEQYF.

Regarding this clone: The read ends 3 residues early relative to the CDR3; the germline J gene fills the gap. The V and J genes are TRBV10-1 and TRBJ1-3, with D perhaps matching TRBD1 (5 bases). The CDR3 loop spans 12 amino acids. CDR1 is WNHNN and CDR2 is SYGVQD in the germline V gene (reference sequence). Trimming cost V 7 bases and J 6 bases, with 10 bases left between them. The CDR3 loop is CASKGHPNTIYF. The covered CDR3 bases are TGCGCCAGCAAGGGGCACCCAAACACC.

With respect to this clone: With the read ending 3 residues before the CDR3 end, the germline J gene is used to fill in that end. J is TRBJ1-1 and V is TRBV10-3; 8 nucleotides line up with TRBD1. The germline V gene encodes CDR1 ENHRY and CDR2 SYGVKD. This CDR3 region has 11 residues. CDR3 DNA (partial): TGTGCCATCGGTTCAGGGGGCGAG. Translation: CAIGSGGE. The entire CDR3 protein reads CAIGSGGEAFF.

Details on this clone: The observed sequence ends 3 residues before the CDR3 terminus, with the missing tail filled in from the germline J gene. The chain carries TRBV19 and TRBJ2-1; D call uncertain. CDR1 LNHDA and CDR2 SQIVND come from the germline V gene (reference sequence). Deletions cut 4 bases from V and 4 bases from J, with 8 bases between. CDR3 size: 13 residues. The chain's CDR3 is CASSTAGYNEQFF. The CDR3 bases that were read are TGTGCCAGTAGTACCGCAGGTTACAATGAG.

Note on this clone: The CDR3 goes on 3 residues after the read ends, and that part is filled in from the germline J gene. The chain combines TRBV7-3 with TRBJ2-1; TRBD1 matches 7 bases. The CDR3 has 16 amino acids. From germline, CDR1 is SGHTA and CDR2 FQGTGA. Trimming cost V 3 bases and J 4 bases; bases outside gene matches: 9. The CDR3 DNA, read in part, is TGTGCCAGCAGCTTGACCGGGACAGACTTATACAATGAG. Protein sequence: CASSLTGTDLYNE. The full CDR3 protein is CASSLTGTDLYNEQFF.

For this clone: The read is 3 residues too short to cover the CDR3 end, so that end is filled in from the germline J gene. The chain recombines TRBV5-1 with TRBJ2-1; 15 nucleotides line up with TRBD2. CDR1 SGHRS and CDR2 YFSETQ come from the germline V gene. J lost 0 bases, V lost 2 bases, and 12 bases had no gene match. The CDR3 runs 21 residues. CDR3 amino acids: CASSLLIGGTSGRTSYNEQFF. The CDR3 DNA, read in part, is TGCGCCAGCAGCTTATTAATCGGAGGGACTAGCGGGAGGACCTCCTACAATGAG.

Notes on this clone: The read comes to an end 3 residues before the CDR3 does, leaving the germline J gene to fill in the end. This chain joins TRBV28 and TRBJ2-3, with D possibly being TRBD1 or TRBD2 (5 bases each). Germline V CDR1 and CDR2: MDHEN, SYDVKM. V was pared by 1 base and J by 6 bases, with 14 bases between. The CDR3 spans 15 residues. The CDR3 loop is CASSLSQGEGDTQYF. CDR3 DNA, as far as it was read: TGTGCCAGCAGTTTATCGCAGGGAGAAGGGGATACG.

About this clone: The read gets to within 3 residues of the CDR3 end, and the germline J gene fills in the rest. V usage is TRBV5-6 and J usage is TRBJ2-7; 7 bases line up with TRBD2. Germline-derived CDR1 and CDR2 are SGHDT and YYEEEE. Trimming removed 4 bases from V and 4 bases from J; junction bases left unmatched: 8. The CDR3 spans 14 residues. The part of the CDR3 DNA that was read is TGTGCCAGCAGCCCCGGGGCTAGCGGTTACGAG. Its protein product is CASSPGASGYE. The entire CDR3 sequence reads CASSPGASGYEQYF.

Note on this clone: From the germline J gene comes the end of the CDR3, since the read stops 3 residues before it. The chain joins TRBV10-2 to TRBJ2-7; 7 nucleotides line up with TRBD1. The CDR3 consists of 15 residues. The germline V gene has CDR1 WSHSY and CDR2 SAAADI. V shed 7 bases and J 5 bases; nucleotides not matched to a gene: 14. The sequenced CDR3 bases are TGCGCCAGCACCCCACCGAACAGGGGTTTGGACGAG. This sequence encodes CASTPPNRGLDE. The CDR3, in full, reads CASTPPNRGLDEQYF.

As for this clone: The read terminates 3 residues ahead of where the CDR3 ends, so the germline J gene completes it. The chain recombines TRBV2 with TRBJ1-2, with unresolved D. Germline V gene sequence: CDR1 SNHLY, CDR2 FYNNEI. This CDR3 region has 13 residues. CDR3 DNA, as far as it was read: TGTGCCAGCACCGAGACATTATCCTACGAC. Translating it yields CASTETLSYD. The complete CDR3 reads CASTETLSYDYTF.

On this clone itself: Read coverage stops 3 residues before the CDR3 terminus; the germline J gene supplies the remainder. V is TRBV5-6 and J is TRBJ1-2; D perhaps matches TRBD1 (5 bases). This CDR3 has 14 amino acids. V was pared by 0 bases and J by 5 bases, with 11 bases between. CDR1 SGHDT and CDR2 YYEEEE come from the germline V gene. The CDR3: CASSLDPTDYGYTF. CDR3 DNA, as far as it was read: TGTGCCAGCAGCTTGGACCCGACAGATTATGGC.